The rows below give T cell receptor beta chains drawn from one sample of a study of breast tumors, draining lymph nodes, adjacent tissues. TCRdb used MiXCR to reprocess the multiplex PCR reads, holding one entry per CDR3 protein. The sample has tens of thousands of distinct CDR3 sequences; about 63% are singletons. Sequencing was performed on breast tumor tissue. These TCRs come from a female donor with breast cancer. Some clones in this sample may be carry-over from other donors' samples. Both conserved end residues are part of each CDR3. D genes are given only for firm matches. Not every row has a clone size; where given, it reads once, few, many or a size class.

clone_size j_call v_call d_call cdr3_aa cdr3_nt
- TRBJ2-3 TRBV5-1 TRBD2 CASSLVGGRIRSDTQYF TGCGCCAGCAGCTTGGTGGGCGGGAGAATAAGGTCAGATACGCAGTATTTT
- TRBJ2-1 TRBV19 TRBD1 CASSVQGAGTGEQFF TGTGCCAGTAGTGTACAGGGGGCTGGCACCGGGGAGCAGTTCTTC
- TRBJ2-5 TRBV6-6 TRBD1 CASSLKGQGETQYF TGTGCCAGCAGTTTGAAGGGACAGGGGGAGACCCAGTACTTC
once TRBJ1-2 TRBV9 - CASSLRGGGYTF TGTGCCAGCAGCTTACGAGGGGGAGGCTACACCTTC
- TRBJ2-2 TRBV7-9 - CASGAPTSSTGGRFF TGTGCCAGCGGAGCTCCTACGAGCAGTACTGGGGGCCGGTTTTTT
medium-sized TRBJ2-1 TRBV7-9 TRBD2 CASSLIIAGDNEQFF TGTGCCAGCAGCTTAATTATAGCGGGGGACAATGAGCAGTTCTTC
- TRBJ1-2 TRBV14 TRBD1 CASSLGQGYYGYTF TGTGCCAGCAGCCTTGGACAGGGCTACTATGGCTACACCTTC
- TRBJ2-6 TRBV20-1 - CSARPADTQYFGPGTRLTF -
many TRBJ1-2 TRBV7-9 - CASSLGGKFGMNGHAF TGTGCCAGCAGCTTAGGGGGGAAGTTCGGAATGAATGGCCACGCCTTC
medium-sized TRBJ2-1 TRBV29-1 - CIGTGSSYNEQFF TGCATCGGAACAGGGAGCTCCTACAATGAGCAGTTCTTC
once TRBJ1-6 TRBV10-3 - CASSYSDIPGSPLHF TGTGCCAGCAGTTATTCGGACATACCAGGGTCACCCCTCCACTTT
- TRBJ2-7 TRBV14 TRBD1 CASSHVGTANEQYF TGTGCCAGCAGCCACGTGGGGACAGCCAACGAGCAGTACTTC
once TRBJ2-1 TRBV5-1 TRBD2 CASSLVASGKSYNEQFF TGCGCCAGCAGCTTGGTGGCTAGCGGGAAATCCTACAATGAGCAGTTCTTC
many TRBJ1-2 TRBV6-1 - CASSDALAYYGYIF TGTGCCAGCAGTGACGCGCTTGCGTACTATGGCTACATCTTC
- TRBJ2-7 TRBV5-1 - CASSLQPFSYEQYF TGCGCCAGCAGCTTGCAGCCCTTCTCCTACGAGCAGTACTTC
- TRBJ2-1 TRBV5-8 TRBD2 CASRPGTSGYNEQFF TGTGCCAGCAGGCCCGGGACTAGCGGTTACAATGAGCAGTTCTTC
many TRBJ2-1 TRBV2 TRBD2 CASSDLAGGPNEQFF TGTGCCAGCAGTGACCTAGCGGGGGGGCCCAATGAGCAGTTCTTC
- TRBJ2-7 TRBV12-3/TRBV12-4 TRBD2 CASNRGGRAYEQYF TGTGCCAGCAACCGGGGGGGCAGGGCCTACGAGCAGTACTTC
- TRBJ2-7 TRBV20-1 TRBD2 CSAKSGGGTTYEQYF TGCAGTGCTAAATCCGGGGGGGGGACAACCTACGAGCAGTACTTC
- TRBJ2-3 TRBV7-3 - CASSLGGRGGTQYF TGTGCCAGCAGCTTAGGCGGGCGAGGAGGTACGCAGTATTTT
- TRBJ2-5 TRBV5-6 - CASSQGGNSETQYF TGTGCCAGCTCGCAAGGGGGGAATTCAGAGACCCAGTACTTC
- TRBJ2-1 TRBV20-1 TRBD1 CSATNPGQRFDEQFF TGCAGTGCTACCAACCCGGGACAGAGGTTCGATGAGCAGTTCTTC
- TRBJ1-5 TRBV28 - CASSSPGNSNQPQHF TGTGCCAGCAGTTCTCCAGGGAATAGCAATCAGCCCCAGCATTTT
few TRBJ2-7 TRBV20-1 TRBD2 CSAMWTSGTSYEQYF TGCAGTGCTATGTGGACTAGCGGGACTTCCTACGAGCAGTACTTC
many TRBJ2-1 TRBV6-6 TRBD2 CASSHSILAGGDEQFF TGTGCCAGCAGTCACTCGATATTAGCGGGGGGGGATGAGCAGTTCTTC
many TRBJ1-6 TRBV6-2/TRBV6-3 TRBD1 CASTRQGQHSPLHF TGTGCCAGCACCCGACAGGGACAGCATTCACCCCTCCACTTT
medium-sized TRBJ2-7 TRBV5-1 TRBD1 CASSWTGDGYEQYF TGCGCCAGCAGCTGGACAGGGGATGGCTACGAGCAGTACTTC
- TRBJ1-5 TRBV19 - CASSIGWGPQHF TGTGCCAGTAGTATCGGGTGGGGGCCCCAGCATTTT